This T cell receptor beta chain was recorded in a study of radiation and T cells in renal cell carcinoma. As for time point: blood 4 weeks post-SBRT, at nephrectomy. Treatment defined: 15 Gy SBRT to primary tumor, nephrectomy 4 weeks later. Nephrectomy followed 15 Gy stereotactic body radiation by 4 weeks. Study results and limitations: In blood, top tumor clones expanded by 2 weeks, shrinking by 4.

Only one count was recorded for this clone. Its matching antigen is unknown. Unmatched junction bases numbered 7, after V lost 3 bases and J lost 3 bases. Germline CDR1 reads SGHTA; CDR2 reads FQGNSA. There are 16 residues in the CDR3. Produced via immunoSEQ multiplex PCR; TCRdb's table is partial and in-frame only. The table records about 34,000 clones, around 85% of them present only once. The chain joins TRBV7-2 to TRBJ2-3, with 9 bases identical to TRBD2. The source was blood, collected from a patient whose treatment included radiotherapy and nephrectomy. This TCR was recovered from a man between 60 and 75 years old with renal cell carcinoma. The CDR3 bases are TGTGCCAGCAGCTTGAAGGGGACTAGCCTAACAGATACGCAGTATTTT. Amino acids: CASSLKGTSLTDTQYF. Full variable domain (remainder filled in from reference TRBV7-2 and TRBJ2-3): GAGVSQSPSNKVTEKGKDVELRCDPISGHTALYWYRQSLGQGLEFLIYFQGNSAPDKSGLPSDRFSAERTGGSVSTLTIQRTQQEDSAVYLCASSLKGTSLTDTQYFGPGTRLTVL.